This passage covers 10 T cell receptor beta chains from one sample sequenced in a study of T-cell reconstitution after alpha-beta-depleted transplantation in children. Unique molecular identifiers were used in preparing the TCRbeta library. TCRdb used MiXCR to reprocess the PCR reads, holding one entry per CDR3 protein. The sample lists about 240,000 distinct CDR3 sequences, roughly 24% seen once, with 2% to 3% in the top ten. The material was PBMCs, obtained before TCRalphabeta/CD19-depleted stem cell transplant. Every receptor here comes from a girl aged 2 to 9 with Fanconi anemia, due to receive a stem cell transplant.

This clonotype was observed many times. V and J are TRBV20-1 and TRBJ1-5; 11 nucleotides agree with TRBD1. The CDR3 consists of 17 residues. V gave up 2 bases and J gave up 6 bases; unmatched junction bases: 12. Germline-derived CDR1 and CDR2 are DFQATT and SNEGSKA (reference sequence). The CDR3 loop reads CSARSRTGGWVGQPQHF. In DNA, the CDR3 is TGCAGTGCTAGATCCCGGACAGGGGGCTGGGTCGGTCAGCCCCAGCATTTT.

This chain connects TRBV7-8 to TRBJ2-1; D might be TRBD2 (6 bases). The length of the CDR3 is 13 residues. The V gene lost 4 bases and the J gene lost 15 bases, with 19 bases spanning the gap. Germline CDR1 is SGHVS and CDR2 is FQNEAQ. The CDR3 nucleotides are TGTGCCAGCAGCTCAAAGATGGCGGGATGGAGGTTCTTC. It encodes CASSSKMAGWRFF. The full variable domain, with the rest looked up from reference TRBV7-8 and TRBJ2-1, is GAGVSQSPRYKVAKRGQDVALRCDPISGHVSLFWYQQALGQGPEFLTYFQNEAQLDKSGLPSDRFFAERPEGSVSTLKIQRTQQEDSAVYLCASSSKMAGWRFFGPGTRLTVL.

The rearrangement joins TRBV11-2 to TRBJ2-3, with TRBD2 matching 15 bases. This CDR3 is built from 18 residues. Germline-derived CDR1 and CDR2 are SGHAT and FQNNGV. The ends lost 1 base at V and 4 bases at J; junction bases unmatched: 6. CDR3 loop: CASSLVGLAGGQADTQYF. The CDR3 nucleotides read TGTGCCAGCAGCTTAGTTGGACTAGCGGGGGGGCAGGCAGATACGCAGTATTTT.

This clonotype was seen a handful of times. V gene TRBV10-3 combines with J gene TRBJ1-1; unclear D gene. The V end was cut by 4 bases, the J end by 7 bases, with 7 bases between. The CDR3 runs to 11 residues. CDR1 ENHRY and CDR2 SYGVKD come from the germline V gene. The CDR3 nucleotides read TGTGCCATCAGTGGCCACAGTGAAGCTTTCTTT. The encoded protein is CAISGHSEAFF.

The gene calls are TRBV7-9 and TRBJ2-3; D is undetermined. The V end lost 7 bases, the J end lost 3 bases, and 11 bases lay between the germline ends. Germline V gene data show CDR1 as SEHNR and CDR2 as FQNEAQ (reference sequence). The CDR3 is 13 amino acids. The CDR3 protein is CASNVPGTDTQYF. Here the CDR3 DNA reads TGTGCCAGCAACGTCCCCGGGACAGATACGCAGTATTTT.

This clonotype has just a few counts. The chain is built from TRBV20-1 and TRBJ2-1; 7 bases are shared with TRBD2. Germline assignment: CDR1 DFQATT and CDR2 SNEGSKA (reference sequence). The CDR3 is 16 residues long. V dropped 5 bases and J dropped 3; count of bases not matched to a gene: 13. The CDR3 DNA sequence: TGCAGTGCTTACCCCCTGGGGTCTAGCGGCTACAATGAGCAGTTCTTC. Encoded protein: CSAYPLGSSGYNEQFF.

V is TRBV12-3 or TRBV12-4 and J is TRBJ2-7, with D perhaps matching TRBD1 or TRBD2 (5 bases each). This CDR3 comprises 15 residues. V was pared by 0 bases and J by 5 bases, with 14 bases between. This chain's CDR3 is CASSLAGVVIHEQYF. The CDR3 DNA reads TGTGCCAGCAGTTTAGCGGGGGTTGTGATCCACGAGCAGTACTTC.

The V and J genes are TRBV20-1 and TRBJ2-2; 8 nucleotides align to TRBD1. The CDR3 is 16 residues long. The germline V gene encodes CDR1 DFQATT and CDR2 SNEGSKA (reference sequence). Losses at the gene ends were 1 base for V and 3 bases for J; bases not matched to a gene: 7. This CDR3 reads CSARVREQGDTGELFF. DNA of the CDR3: TGCAGTGCTAGAGTCAGGGAACAGGGGGACACCGGGGAGCTGTTTTTT.

The chain couples TRBV7-6 to TRBJ2-6; perhaps TRBD1 as D (5 bases). The CDR3 is 17 residues long. The V gene's germline CDR1 is SGHVS and CDR2 FNYEAQ. The V and J ends lost 3 bases and 0 bases respectively, with 12 bases between them. The CDR3 protein is CASSFGTDISGANVLTF. The CDR3 bases are TGTGCCAGCAGCTTCGGAACGGACATCTCTGGGGCCAACGTCCTGACTTTC.

The chain combines TRBV29-1 with TRBJ2-5; 9 bases fit TRBD2. Germline CDR1 SQVTM, CDR2 ANQGSEA. The CDR3 sequence is 13 residues long. V lost 5 bases and J lost 5; bases outside the gene matches: 6. The DNA of the CDR3 is TGCAGCGTTAATAGCGGGGGTGTCGAGACCCAGTACTTC. This codes for CSVNSGGVETQYF. The full variable domain, rest sourced from reference TRBV29-1 and TRBJ2-5, is SAVISQKPSRDICQRGTSLTIQCQVDSQVTMMFWYRQQPGQSLTLIATANQGSEATYESGFVIDKFPISRPNLTFSTLTVSNMSPEDSSIYLCSVNSGGVETQYFGPGTRLLVL.